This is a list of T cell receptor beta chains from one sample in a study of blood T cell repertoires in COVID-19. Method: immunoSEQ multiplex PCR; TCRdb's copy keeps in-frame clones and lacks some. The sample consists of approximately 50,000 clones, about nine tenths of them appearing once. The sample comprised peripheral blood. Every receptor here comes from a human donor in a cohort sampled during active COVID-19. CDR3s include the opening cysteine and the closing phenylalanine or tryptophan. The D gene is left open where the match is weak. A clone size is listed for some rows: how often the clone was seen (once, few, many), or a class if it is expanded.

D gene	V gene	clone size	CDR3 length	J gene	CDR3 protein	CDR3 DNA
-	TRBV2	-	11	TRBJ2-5	CARGKGETQYF	TGTGCCCGGGGAAAAGGGGAGACCCAGTACTTC
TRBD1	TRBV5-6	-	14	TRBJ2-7	CASSLDRGPYEQYF	TGTGCCAGCAGCTTGGACAGGGGGCCCTACGAGCAGTACTTC
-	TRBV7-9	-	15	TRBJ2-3	CASSASGPSTDTQYF	TGTGCCAGCAGCGCCAGCGGGCCTAGCACAGATACGCAGTATTTT
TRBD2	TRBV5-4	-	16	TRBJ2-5	CASSATSGGPQETQYF	TGTGCCAGCAGCGCCACTAGCGGAGGGCCTCAAGAGACCCAGTACTTC
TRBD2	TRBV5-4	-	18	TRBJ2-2	CASSLATTGTSGTGELFF	TGTGCCAGCAGCTTAGCCACAACCGGGACTAGCGGCACCGGGGAGCTGTTTTTT
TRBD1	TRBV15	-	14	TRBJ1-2	CATSEGALNYGYTF	TGTGCCACCAGCGAGGGGGCCCTGAACTATGGCTACACCTTC
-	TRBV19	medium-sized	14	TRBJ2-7	CASSQRASSYEQYF	TGTGCCAGTAGTCAGCGGGCGTCGTCCTACGAGCAGTACTTC
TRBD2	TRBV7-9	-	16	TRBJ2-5	CASSYGLAGKQETQYF	TGTGCCAGCAGCTACGGACTAGCGGGAAAACAAGAGACCCAGTACTTC
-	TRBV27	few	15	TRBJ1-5	CASTPRGGLNQPQHF	TGTGCCAGCACCCCTAGGGGGGGCCTAAATCAGCCCCAGCATTTT
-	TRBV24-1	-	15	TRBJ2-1	CATSDLRTAYNEQFF	TGTGCCACCAGTGATTTGAGGACAGCATACAATGAGCAGTTCTTC
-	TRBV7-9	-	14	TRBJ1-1	CASSLEIENTEAFF	TGTGCCAGCAGCTTAGAGATAGAGAACACTGAAGCTTTCTTT
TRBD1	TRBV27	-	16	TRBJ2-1	CASSWTGPQSYNEQFF	TGTGCCAGCAGTTGGACAGGGCCTCAATCCTACAATGAGCAGTTCTTC
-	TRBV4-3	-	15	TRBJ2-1	CASSPGTGAYNEQFF	TGCGCCAGCAGCCCAGGGACTGGCGCCTACAATGAGCAGTTCTTC